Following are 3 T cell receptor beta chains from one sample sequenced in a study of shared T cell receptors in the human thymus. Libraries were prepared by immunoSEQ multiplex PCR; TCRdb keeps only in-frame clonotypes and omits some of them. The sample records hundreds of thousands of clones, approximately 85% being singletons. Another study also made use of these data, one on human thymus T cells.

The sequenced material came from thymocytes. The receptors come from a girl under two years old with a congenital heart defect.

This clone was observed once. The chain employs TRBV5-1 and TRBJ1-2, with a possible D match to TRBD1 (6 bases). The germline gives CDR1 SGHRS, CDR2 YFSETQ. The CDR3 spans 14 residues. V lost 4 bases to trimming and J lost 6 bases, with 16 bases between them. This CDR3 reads CASSPPGHLNGYTF. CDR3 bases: TGCGCCAGCAGCCCACCGGGACATCTAAATGGCTACACCTTC.

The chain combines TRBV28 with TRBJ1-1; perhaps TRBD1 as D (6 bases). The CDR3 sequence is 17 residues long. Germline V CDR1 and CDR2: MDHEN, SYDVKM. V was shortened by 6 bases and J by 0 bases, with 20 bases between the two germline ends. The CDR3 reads CASRLDRPTLMNTEAFF. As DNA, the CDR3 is TGTGCCAGCAGGCTAGACAGGCCCACACTCATGAACACTGAAGCTTTCTTT.

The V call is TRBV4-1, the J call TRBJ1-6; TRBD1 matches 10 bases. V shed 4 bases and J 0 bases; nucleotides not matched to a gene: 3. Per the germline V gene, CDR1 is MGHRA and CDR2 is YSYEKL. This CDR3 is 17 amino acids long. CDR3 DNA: TGCGCCAGCAGCCCGGGACAGGGGAGCTCCTATAATTCACCCCTCCACTTT. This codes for CASSPGQGSSYNSPLHF.